What follows is one TCR beta chain and its context. Its binding antigen is unknown. No qualities accompany the bases; no much larger clone lies one base away. The data are from a study of technical replicates of blood from a few donors (dated 2017 in TCRdb). The library was produced with the immunoSEQ multiplex PCR assay. This is the immuneACCESS table as TCRdb keeps it, with only in-frame sequences that have V and J called. A part of the clones is gone; compared with another copy, unresolved V genes explain less than half, and the rest is unexplained. The sample table shows about 100,000 clones, and 95% are seen once. Of the sample, about 0.21% is held by the ten largest clones. V loses 4 bases at its end and J loses 4 bases; junction bases beyond the gene matches: 5. From the cysteine through the phenylalanine, the CDR3 covers 14 amino acids. Solely the CDR3 DNA is kept, with 42 bases framed from the first base. Per the germline V gene, SNHLY is the CDR1 and FYNNEI is the CDR2.

The chain links TRBV2 with TRBJ2-5; 8 central bases correspond to TRBD2. The clonotype was recovered from a human donor in good health. The sequencing input was T cells isolated from PBMCs. The nucleotide sequence reads as follows: TGTGCCAGCAGTGTTGGTAGCGGGACAGAGACCCAGTACTTC. Its amino acids are CASSVGSGTETQYF. Full variable domain (CDR3 extended with the reference TRBV2 and TRBJ2-5 proteins): EPEVTQTPSHQVTQMGQEVILRCVPISNHLYFYWYRQILGQKVEFLVSFYNNEISEKSEIFDDQFSVERPDGSNFTLKIRSTKLEDSAMYFCASSVGSGTETQYFGPGTRLLVL.